This T cell receptor (beta chain) emerged from a study of T cell changes during pregnancy in multiple sclerosis. Measured with immunoSEQ multiplex PCR; TCRdb has only the in-frame clones, and not every one. The sample holds 50,000 to 65,000 clones, about nine tenths seen once. The germline gives CDR1 SGHNT, CDR2 YYREEE (reference sequence). The CDR3 is made up of 15 amino acids. The J segment lost 2 bases and the V segment lost 3 bases, leaving 2 bases of the junction unmatched. V usage is TRBV5-4 and J usage is TRBJ2-7; 13 bases match TRBD2. The sequencing used peripheral blood, collected in the first trimester of pregnancy. The source of this sequence is a female donor in good health, enrolled as a control in a pregnancy study. CDR3 in amino acids: CASSWGTSGTYEQYF. As DNA, the CDR3 is TGTGCCAGCAGCTGGGGGACTAGCGGGACCTACGAGCAGTACTTC.